Shown below are 29 T cell receptor beta chains from a single sample sequenced in a study of Ad26.COV2.S vaccination and SARS-CoV-2 variants. Sequencing was performed with immunoSEQ multiplex PCR; in TCRdb, only in-frame clones are kept and a portion is missing. The sample holds around 270,000 clones, roughly 89% seen once. Treatment in this sample: roughly 18 received Ad26.COV2.S at low or high dose, single or two shots; about 5 received placebo; per-sample allocation not given. Sample collection was performed on day 63 after the first vaccine or placebo injection. The sequencing here drew on peripheral blood, taken in a trial of Ad26.COV2.S vaccine versus placebo. The receptors come from a person between 18 and 65 years old who received the Ad26.COV2.S COVID-19 vaccine or a placebo.

V is TRBV7-2 and J is TRBJ1-1; D is unclear. Germline CDR1 reads SGHTA; CDR2 reads FQGNSA. V lost 1 base and J lost 6, with 12 bases in between. CDR3 size: 14 residues. In nucleotides, the CDR3 is TGTGCCAGCAGCTTAGGAGTAACTAGCGCTGAAGCTTTCTTT. This translates into CASSLGVTSAEAFF.

V usage is TRBV6-5 and J usage is TRBJ1-4, with TRBD1 identical over 10 bases. J lost 5 bases, V lost 5 bases, and 5 bases had no gene match. The CDR3 has 15 residues. The germline gives CDR1 MNHEY, CDR2 SVGAGI. Here the CDR3 reads CASSPWTGGNEKLFF. The CDR3 DNA reads TGTGCCAGCAGTCCTTGGACAGGGGGGAATGAAAAACTGTTTTTT.

This chain connects TRBV14 to TRBJ1-1; D not resolved. The CDR3 loop spans 14 amino acids. Trimming shortened V by 1 base and J by 5 bases, and 11 bases separated the two germline ends. Per the germline V gene, CDR1 is SGHDN and CDR2 is FVKESK. CDR3 bases: TGTGCCAGCAGCCAAGCGGGAGTCAGGACTGAAGCTTTCTTT. It translates to CASSQAGVRTEAFF.

The chain carries TRBV11-2 and TRBJ1-6, with 7 bases that match TRBD1. Germline V gene sequence: CDR1 SGHAT, CDR2 FQNNGV. V shed 4 bases and J 7 bases; nucleotides not matched to a gene: 7. This CDR3 has 15 residues. CDR3 amino acids: CASSSWDSENSPLHF. The CDR3 DNA is TGTGCCAGCAGCTCCTGGGACAGCGAAAATTCACCCCTCCACTTT.

The CDR3 coding sequence is TGTGCCAGCAGTGCTTGGGGGACCCAAAATACAGATACGCAGTATTTT. It is translated as CASSAWGTQNTDTQYF. The V call is TRBV6-1, the J call TRBJ2-3; tentatively, D is TRBD1 or TRBD2 (5 bases each). Looked up from germline, CDR1 is MNHNS and CDR2 is SASEGT. V lost 4 bases and J 3 bases, leaving 17 bases between the germline ends. This CDR3 region has 16 residues.

This rearrangement joins TRBV12-5 to TRBJ2-6, with a possible D match to TRBD2 (5 bases). V was trimmed by 6 bases and J by 4 bases, leaving 7 bases between them. The CDR3 extends over 13 amino acids. Germline CDR1 LGHNT, CDR2 FRNRAP. CDR3 region: CASGPGGANVLTF. The DNA for the CDR3 is TGTGCTAGTGGCCCGGGGGGGGCCAACGTCCTGACTTTC.

The rearrangement links TRBV6-1 to TRBJ2-7; no firm D call. This CDR3 spans 11 amino acids. Trimming removed 3 bases at V and 3 bases at J, with 3 bases between. CDR1 MNHNS and CDR2 SASEGT come from the germline V gene. The CDR3 here is CASSDNYEQYF. The CDR3 nucleotides are TGTGCCAGCAGTGACAACTACGAGCAGTACTTC.

The chain links TRBV18 to TRBJ1-5; 7 bases map to TRBD1. The germline V gene has CDR1 KGHSH and CDR2 LQKENI. The CDR3 is made up of 16 amino acids. V was pared by 5 bases and J by 2 bases, with 9 bases of the junction left unmatched. CDR3 coding DNA: TGTGCCAGCTCAACCGTATCAGGGGGGCGCAATCAGCCCCAGCATTTT. Amino acid sequence: CASSTVSGGRNQPQHF.

The chain links TRBV29-1 to TRBJ1-1; D gene uncertain. The germline V gene has CDR1 SQVTM and CDR2 ANQGSEA. This CDR3 has 13 residues. The V gene lost 4 bases and the J gene lost 5 bases, with 14 bases spanning the gap. The CDR3 spells CSVGPGGSTEAFF. DNA of the CDR3: TGCAGCGTTGGTCCGGGTGGGAGTACTGAAGCTTTCTTT.

The chain links TRBV18 to TRBJ1-1, with TRBD1 matching over 7 bases. The germline V gene encodes CDR1 KGHSH and CDR2 LQKENI. There are 15 residues in the CDR3. Unmatched junction bases numbered 6, after V lost 0 bases and J lost 5 bases. The CDR3 is CASSPPSQGITEAFF. In nucleotides, the CDR3 is TGTGCCAGCTCACCACCGTCACAGGGGATAACTGAAGCTTTCTTT.

The chain recombines TRBV12-2 with TRBJ1-2. TRBV12-2 is labeled a pseudogene. The CDR3 consists of 14 residues. Here the CDR3 reads CASRTRRTNYGYTF. In DNA form, the CDR3 reads TGTGCAAGTCGGACCCGACGGACTAACTATGGCTACACCTTC.

J is TRBJ1-4 and V is TRBV25-1; D gene uncertain. Germline V gene data show CDR1 as MGHDK and CDR2 as SYGVNS. There are 14 residues in the CDR3. The germline V and J ends were trimmed by 1 base and 5 bases, with 8 bases remaining between them. CDR3 sequence (DNA): TGTGCCAGCAGTGAATCAGTAGGGAATGAAAAACTGTTTTTT. This codes for CASSESVGNEKLFF.

CDR3 sequence reads: CASSDVRNQPQHF. The CDR3 coding sequence is TGTGCCAGTAGTGACGTCAGAAATCAGCCCCAGCATTTT. The V call is TRBV19, the J call TRBJ1-5; D is unresolved. The germline V and J ends were trimmed by 5 bases and 4 bases, with 9 bases remaining between them. This CDR3 spans 13 amino acids. The V gene's germline CDR1 is LNHDA and CDR2 SQIVND (reference sequence).

The genes are TRBV6-5 and TRBJ2-6; D is tentatively TRBD1 or TRBD2 (5 bases each). Germline V gene lookup returns CDR1 MNHEY and CDR2 SVGAGI. CDR3 size: 16 residues. V dropped 2 bases and J dropped 0 bases, with 8 bases sitting between them. For the CDR3, the DNA is TGTGCCAGCAGTTACGACGGGACCTCTGGGGCCAACGTCCTGACTTTC. This sequence encodes CASSYDGTSGANVLTF.

This clone was detected a few times. V usage is TRBV6-4 and J usage is TRBJ2-1; 11 bases are a match to TRBD2. The length of the CDR3 is 19 residues. Germline CDR1 and CDR2: MRHNA and SNTAGT. Trimming removed 2 bases from V and 4 bases from J; junction bases left unmatched: 13. The CDR3 is CASSDGPYTSGSRYNEQFF. Written as DNA, the CDR3 is TGTGCCAGCAGTGACGGCCCCTACACTAGCGGGAGCAGGTACAATGAGCAGTTCTTC.

The J gene is TRBJ1-2, the V gene TRBV12-3 or TRBV12-4; D is undetermined. The CDR3 has 9 amino acids. V was trimmed by 10 bases and J by 3 bases, leaving 3 bases between them. CDR3 amino acids: CATHYGYTF. CDR3 coding DNA: TGTGCCACCCACTATGGCTACACCTTC.

This chain joins TRBV27 and TRBJ2-5; D might be TRBD1 or TRBD2, each matching 5 bases. The CDR3 is made up of 13 amino acids. The V and J ends lost 6 bases and 2 bases respectively, with 10 bases between them. Germline V gene lookup returns CDR1 MNHEY and CDR2 SMNVEV (reference sequence). CDR3: CASRGGGQETQYF. CDR3 sequence (DNA): TGTGCCAGCAGGGGTGGGGGACAAGAGACCCAGTACTTC.

This clone showed up just a few times. V and J are TRBV5-1 and TRBJ2-7; D could derive from TRBD1 or TRBD2 (5 bases each). The CDR3 extends over 17 amino acids. The germline V and J ends were trimmed by 3 bases and 0 bases, with 19 bases remaining between them. The germline V gene encodes CDR1 SGHRS and CDR2 YFSETQ. The CDR3 protein is CASSSRGEKTLSYEQYF. DNA of the CDR3: TGCGCCAGCAGCTCGAGGGGAGAGAAGACCCTCTCCTACGAGCAGTACTTC.

The genes are TRBV10-3 and TRBJ1-2; D call uncertain. V lost 3 bases, J lost 0 bases, and 2 bases lay in between. Germline V gives CDR1 ENHRY, CDR2 SYGVKD. The CDR3 has 12 amino acids. CDR3 sequence: CAISDSNYGYTF. In nucleotides, the CDR3 is TGTGCCATCAGTGACTCTAACTATGGCTACACCTTC.

In nucleotides, the CDR3 is TGTGCCAGCAGTTACCTTGGCCTTGTCGGGTACAATGAGCAGTTCTTC. The encoded protein is CASSYLGLVGYNEQFF. This chain uses TRBV6-5 with TRBJ2-1; no clear D gene. V gave up 2 bases and J gave up 4 bases, with 15 bases separating them. There are 16 residues in the CDR3. Looked up from germline, CDR1 is MNHEY and CDR2 is SVGAGI.

This clone was seen more than once but under ten times. The chain couples TRBV19 to TRBJ1-1; no definite D call. The V gene lost 3 bases and the J gene lost 5 bases, with 16 bases spanning the gap. Germline V gene lookup returns CDR1 LNHDA and CDR2 SQIVND (reference sequence). This CDR3 spans 15 amino acids. CDR3 coding DNA: TGTGCCAGTAGTATCGGGAACCGGTATCTGACTGAAGCTTTCTTT. Translation: CASSIGNRYLTEAFF.

This clone was recorded once. The chain joins TRBV30 to TRBJ2-7; D is possibly TRBD1 (6 bases). V was shortened by 0 bases and J by 5 bases, with 11 bases between the two germline ends. In germline, CDR1 is GTSNPN, CDR2 SVGIG (reference sequence). The CDR3 is made up of 13 amino acids. CDR3 in amino acids: CAWSVQGPHEQYF. The CDR3 DNA is TGTGCCTGGAGTGTACAGGGTCCCCACGAGCAGTACTTC. The entire variable domain, with the rest obtained from reference TRBV30 and TRBJ2-7, is as follows: SQTIHQWPATLVQPVGSPLSLECTVEGTSNPNLYWYRQAAGRGLQLLFYSVGIGQISSEVPQNLSASRPQDRQFILSSKKLLLSDSGFYLCAWSVQGPHEQYFGPGTRLTVT.

The chain has TRBV5-6 and TRBJ2-7; D is undetermined. This CDR3 contains 12 residues. Germline CDR1 reads SGHDT; CDR2 reads YYEEEE. With 3 bases removed from V and 4 bases from J, the gap between germline ends came to 8 bases. CDR3 protein: CASSSATYEQYF. CDR3 DNA: TGTGCCAGCAGCTCGGCCACTTACGAGCAGTACTTC.

The chain has TRBV6-5 and TRBJ1-6, with D hard to call. With 8 bases removed from V and 2 bases from J, the gap between germline ends came to 13 bases. The CDR3 loop spans 15 amino acids. Germline CDR1 is MNHEY and CDR2 is SVGAGI. The CDR3 sequence: CASGKQPTYNSPLHF. CDR3 nucleotides: TGTGCCAGCGGGAAACAGCCTACCTATAATTCACCCCTCCACTTT.

The chain couples TRBV10-3 to TRBJ1-2; 7 bases are a match to TRBD1. This CDR3 region has 12 residues. Germline V gene sequence: CDR1 ENHRY, CDR2 SYGVKD. The ends lost 6 bases at V and 7 bases at J; junction bases unmatched: 5. In DNA form, the CDR3 reads TGTGCCATCAGAGACAGGGCAGGTGGCTACACCTTC. Its translation is CAIRDRAGGYTF.

The V gene is TRBV7-2, the J gene TRBJ2-1, with TRBD1 matching 7 bases. From germline, CDR1 is SGHTA and CDR2 FQGNSA. CDR3 length: 11 residues. The J segment lost 14 bases and the V segment lost 2 bases, leaving 3 bases of the junction unmatched. CDR3 in amino acids: CASSLKGAKFF. CDR3 sequence (DNA): TGTGCCAGCAGCTTAAAGGGGGCGAAGTTCTTC.

The chain joins TRBV19 to TRBJ2-1, with no clear D. V lost 5 bases and J lost 6, with 5 bases in between. The germline gives CDR1 LNHDA, CDR2 SQIVND (reference sequence). CDR3 size: 11 residues. The chain's CDR3 is CASSGSNEQFF. The CDR3 bases are TGTGCCAGTAGTGGGTCCAATGAGCAGTTCTTC.

This clone was seen only once. The rearrangement joins TRBV11-2 to TRBJ2-1; 9 nucleotides agree with TRBD1. Per the germline V gene, CDR1 is SGHAT and CDR2 is FQNNGV. V trimming: 6 bases; J trimming: 7 bases; junction bases outside the gene matches: 7. The CDR3 has 14 residues. CDR3 DNA sequence: TGTGCCAGCAGGAAGCCGGGACAGGGAAATGAGCAGTTCTTC. Translation: CASRKPGQGNEQFF.

This rearrangement joins TRBV20-1 to TRBJ2-2, with TRBD2 matching over 9 bases. The CDR3 spans 15 residues. The V gene's germline CDR1 is DFQATT and CDR2 SNEGSKA (reference sequence). V trimming: 3 bases; J trimming: 1 base; junction bases outside the gene matches: 3. The CDR3, as DNA: TGCAGTGCTAGTCCACTAGCGGGGAACACCGGGGAGCTGTTTTTT. It is translated as CSASPLAGNTGELFF.